These T cell receptor beta chains were read from a single sample in a study of cytomegalovirus exposure and HLA in healthy donors. The repertoire was sequenced with immunoSEQ multiplex PCR; TCRdb's copy has only in-frame clones and lacks some. The table has tens of thousands of clones, approximately 93% seen once. The sequenced material came from PBMCs. The receptors here all came from a man between 18 and 35 years old in good health and CMV-seropositive. The CDR3 runs from the conserved cysteine through the conserved F or W. The order of the fields is V gene, clone size, J gene, D gene, CDR3 protein, CDR3 DNA. A D gene is named only where the DNA matches it firmly. The size field is filled for only some rows; it gives once, few, many or a size class.

v_call: TRBV4-1
clone_size: -
j_call: TRBJ1-2
d_call: -
cdr3_aa: CASSQDAYRELTNYGYTF
cdr3_nt: TGCGCCAGCAGCCAAGATGCTTACAGAGAATTAACTAACTATGGCTACACCTTC

v_call: TRBV6-1
clone_size: -
j_call: TRBJ1-1
d_call: -
cdr3_aa: CASTVGVETEAFF
cdr3_nt: TGTGCCAGCACCGTCGGGGTGGAAACTGAAGCTTTCTTT

v_call: TRBV13
clone_size: -
j_call: TRBJ2-2
d_call: -
cdr3_aa: CASSLVPGPTGELFF
cdr3_nt: TGTGCCAGCAGCTTAGTACCAGGGCCCACCGGGGAGCTGTTTTTT

v_call: TRBV5-1
clone_size: -
j_call: TRBJ2-7
d_call: -
cdr3_aa: CASSLDLALSYEQYF
cdr3_nt: TGCGCCAGCAGCTTGGATCTAGCCCTCTCCTACGAGCAGTACTTC

v_call: TRBV7-6
clone_size: -
j_call: TRBJ2-1
d_call: TRBD2
cdr3_aa: CASSLLTFQAGVGSYNEQFF
cdr3_nt: TGTGCCAGCAGCTTACTGACATTCCAGGCGGGAGTGGGCTCCTACAATGAGCAGTTCTTC

v_call: TRBV5-1
clone_size: -
j_call: TRBJ2-3
d_call: -
cdr3_aa: CASPRFTDTQYF
cdr3_nt: TGCGCCAGCCCCAGGTTCACAGATACGCAGTATTTT

v_call: TRBV2
clone_size: -
j_call: TRBJ2-7
d_call: TRBD1
cdr3_aa: CASSERDRGTYEQYF
cdr3_nt: TGTGCCAGCAGTGAGCGGGACAGGGGAACCTACGAGCAGTACTTC

v_call: TRBV14
clone_size: once
j_call: TRBJ2-7
d_call: TRBD1
cdr3_aa: CASSQGWDRDYEQYF
cdr3_nt: TGTGCCAGCAGCCAAGGGTGGGACAGGGACTACGAGCAGTACTTC

v_call: TRBV6-5
clone_size: -
j_call: TRBJ2-7
d_call: TRBD1
cdr3_aa: CASSYSGQGGYEQYF
cdr3_nt: TGTGCCAGCAGTTACTCGGGACAGGGAGGATACGAGCAGTACTTC

v_call: TRBV5-1
clone_size: -
j_call: TRBJ2-5
d_call: -
cdr3_aa: CASSFPGAEETQYF
cdr3_nt: TGCGCCAGCAGCTTCCCAGGGGCCGAGGAGACCCAGTACTTC

v_call: TRBV6-1
clone_size: -
j_call: TRBJ2-7
d_call: -
cdr3_aa: CASSERRGSYEQYF
cdr3_nt: TGTGCCAGCAGTGAAAGAAGGGGCTCCTACGAGCAGTACTTC

v_call: TRBV4-1
clone_size: -
j_call: TRBJ2-5
d_call: TRBD2
cdr3_aa: CASSALAGVKETQYF
cdr3_nt: TGCGCCAGCAGCGCACTAGCGGGGGTGAAAGAGACCCAGTACTTC

v_call: TRBV5-3
clone_size: -
j_call: TRBJ2-7
d_call: -
cdr3_aa: CARSLVGRNAYEQYF
cdr3_nt: TGTGCCAGAAGCTTGGTCGGCAGGAACGCCTACGAGCAGTACTTC

v_call: TRBV9
clone_size: -
j_call: TRBJ2-1
d_call: TRBD1
cdr3_aa: CASSESPGGPTYEQFF
cdr3_nt: TGTGCCAGCAGCGAGTCCCCAGGGGGCCCCACCTATGAGCAGTTCTTC

v_call: TRBV5-1
clone_size: once
j_call: TRBJ2-1
d_call: -
cdr3_aa: CASSLIKRSYNEQFF
cdr3_nt: TGCGCCAGCAGCTTGATAAAGCGGAGCTACAATGAGCAGTTCTTC

v_call: TRBV29-1
clone_size: few
j_call: TRBJ2-3
d_call: TRBD1
cdr3_aa: CSVQTGTGNPDTQYF
cdr3_nt: TGCAGCGTGCAAACAGGGACAGGGAATCCAGATACGCAGTATTTT

v_call: TRBV7-3
clone_size: -
j_call: TRBJ1-5
d_call: -
cdr3_aa: CASSSSGGTTQHF
cdr3_nt: TGTGCCAGCAGCTCCTCCGGGGGGACAACCCAGCATTTT

v_call: TRBV10-3
clone_size: -
j_call: TRBJ1-5
d_call: TRBD1
cdr3_aa: CAISEGGSYSNQPQHF
cdr3_nt: TGTGCCATCAGTGAAGGGGGCAGTTATAGCAATCAGCCCCAGCATTTT

v_call: TRBV13
clone_size: -
j_call: TRBJ2-3
d_call: -
cdr3_aa: CASSSGTSTDTQYF
cdr3_nt: TGTGCCAGCAGCTCAGGGACTAGCACAGATACGCAGTATTTT

v_call: TRBV10-2
clone_size: -
j_call: TRBJ2-2
d_call: -
cdr3_aa: CASSFLGDTGELFF
cdr3_nt: TGCGCCAGCAGTTTTTTGGGCGACACCGGGGAGCTGTTTTTT

v_call: TRBV7-3
clone_size: -
j_call: TRBJ1-1
d_call: -
cdr3_aa: CASSDGGLRAFF
cdr3_nt: TGTGCCAGCAGCGACGGGGGTCTGAGAGCTTTCTTT

v_call: TRBV28
clone_size: -
j_call: TRBJ1-2
d_call: -
cdr3_aa: CASSPWPGGYGYTF
cdr3_nt: TGTGCCAGCAGTCCCTGGCCGGGGGGCTATGGCTACACCTTC

v_call: TRBV7-2
clone_size: -
j_call: TRBJ1-1
d_call: -
cdr3_aa: CASSYRVNTEAFF
cdr3_nt: TGTGCCAGCAGTTACAGGGTGAACACTGAAGCTTTCTTT

v_call: TRBV11-2
clone_size: once
j_call: TRBJ2-2
d_call: -
cdr3_aa: CASSLALSTGELFF
cdr3_nt: TGTGCCAGCAGCTTAGCGTTGTCCACCGGGGAGCTGTTTTTT

v_call: TRBV18
clone_size: once
j_call: TRBJ2-3
d_call: TRBD2
cdr3_aa: CASSPRVSGGGSTDTQYF
cdr3_nt: TGTGCCAGCTCACCACGTGTGTCCGGCGGGGGAAGTACAGATACGCAGTATTTT

v_call: TRBV28
clone_size: -
j_call: TRBJ2-1
d_call: -
cdr3_aa: CASSPLSNLYNEQFF
cdr3_nt: TGTGCCAGCAGCCCCCTCAGTAACCTCTACAATGAGCAGTTCTTC

v_call: TRBV6-4
clone_size: -
j_call: TRBJ2-3
d_call: TRBD2
cdr3_aa: CASSERTSGGADTQYF
cdr3_nt: TGTGCCAGCAGTGAGAGGACTAGCGGGGGGGCAGATACGCAGTATTTT

v_call: TRBV6-5
clone_size: once
j_call: TRBJ2-5
d_call: TRBD2
cdr3_aa: CASTPAGEETQYF
cdr3_nt: TGTGCCAGCACACCAGCGGGAGAAGAGACCCAGTACTTC

v_call: TRBV5-8
clone_size: -
j_call: TRBJ2-5
d_call: TRBD1
cdr3_aa: CASSFITGEETQYF
cdr3_nt: TGTGCCAGCAGCTTTATAACAGGGGAAGAGACCCAGTACTTC

v_call: TRBV25-1
clone_size: -
j_call: TRBJ1-4
d_call: -
cdr3_aa: CASIPPATNEKLFF
cdr3_nt: TGTGCCAGCATCCCCCCAGCAACTAATGAAAAACTGTTTTTT

v_call: TRBV7-3
clone_size: -
j_call: TRBJ2-3
d_call: TRBD2
cdr3_aa: CASSPQGTSGALLTQYF
cdr3_nt: TGTGCCAGCAGCCCCCAGGGCACTAGCGGGGCCCTACTTACGCAGTATTTT

v_call: TRBV7-9
clone_size: -
j_call: TRBJ1-5
d_call: TRBD1
cdr3_aa: CASSLVRGNGNQPQHF
cdr3_nt: TGTGCCAGCAGCTTAGTCAGGGGGAATGGCAATCAGCCCCAGCATTTT

v_call: TRBV4-2
clone_size: -
j_call: TRBJ2-7
d_call: -
cdr3_aa: CASSQGGYEQYF
cdr3_nt: TGTGCCAGCAGCCAGGGGGGCTACGAGCAGTACTTC

v_call: TRBV27
clone_size: -
j_call: TRBJ2-5
d_call: -
cdr3_aa: CASSLWWGGGRETQYF
cdr3_nt: TGTGCCAGCAGTTTATGGTGGGGGGGCGGGCGGGAGACCCAGTACTTC

v_call: TRBV2
clone_size: -
j_call: TRBJ1-1
d_call: -
cdr3_aa: CASSERRQAIEAFF
cdr3_nt: TGTGCCAGCAGTGAAAGAAGACAGGCGATTGAAGCTTTCTTT

v_call: TRBV7-9
clone_size: -
j_call: TRBJ1-2
d_call: TRBD1
cdr3_aa: CASSLDQGQGAKGYTF
cdr3_nt: TGTGCCAGCAGCTTAGACCAGGGACAGGGGGCGAAAGGCTACACCTTC

v_call: TRBV20-1
clone_size: once
j_call: TRBJ1-1
d_call: TRBD1
cdr3_aa: CSAGNRGEAFF
cdr3_nt: TGCAGTGCTGGGAACAGGGGTGAAGCTTTCTTT

v_call: TRBV6-1
clone_size: -
j_call: TRBJ1-1
d_call: -
cdr3_aa: CASSEQGIFSTEAFF
cdr3_nt: TGTGCCAGCAGTGAGCAGGGTATTTTCAGCACTGAAGCTTTCTTT

v_call: TRBV5-4
clone_size: -
j_call: TRBJ2-7
d_call: -
cdr3_aa: CASSLGGASAEQYF
cdr3_nt: TGTGCCAGCAGCTTGGGGGGAGCCTCGGCCGAGCAGTACTTC

v_call: TRBV27
clone_size: -
j_call: TRBJ1-2
d_call: TRBD1
cdr3_aa: CASSPLQTGGNYGYTF
cdr3_nt: TGTGCCAGCAGTCCCCTTCAGACAGGGGGCAACTATGGCTACACCTTC

v_call: TRBV5-1
clone_size: -
j_call: TRBJ1-1
d_call: -
cdr3_aa: CASSLERDDTEAFF
cdr3_nt: TGCGCCAGCAGCTTGGAGCGGGATGACACTGAAGCTTTCTTT

v_call: TRBV2
clone_size: -
j_call: TRBJ2-3
d_call: TRBD2
cdr3_aa: CASSDWVAGGTDTQYF
cdr3_nt: TGTGCCAGCAGTGATTGGGTAGCGGGAGGAACAGATACGCAGTATTTT

v_call: TRBV6-1
clone_size: -
j_call: TRBJ2-7
d_call: -
cdr3_aa: CASTVGGESYEQYF
cdr3_nt: TGTGCCAGCACTGTAGGTGGAGAATCCTACGAGCAGTACTTC

v_call: TRBV18
clone_size: -
j_call: TRBJ2-7
d_call: TRBD1
cdr3_aa: CASSPMTGDGYEQYF
cdr3_nt: TGTGCCAGCTCACCTATGACAGGGGATGGCTACGAGCAGTACTTC

v_call: TRBV7-3
clone_size: -
j_call: TRBJ1-2
d_call: -
cdr3_aa: CASREQGLGNYGYTF
cdr3_nt: TGTGCCAGCAGGGAACAGGGACTAGGAAACTATGGCTACACCTTC